This TCR beta chain was found in a study of human T cells and chemical hapten exposure. The CDR3 is 17 amino acids. Germline-derived CDR1 and CDR2 are SGHTA and FQGNSA. Trimming shortened V by 1 base and J by 2 bases, and 16 bases separated the two germline ends. In TCRdb, the RACE reads were re-called with MiXCR into one record per CDR3 protein. The sample contains about 300,000 distinct CDR3 sequences, roughly 6% of which appear only once. Time point here: pre-sensitization, week 0. Treatment in this sample: therapeutic diphenylcyclopropenone sensitization with weekly scalp DPC. Those who donated were patients with alopecia, 18 to 70 years of age, and suitable for DPC.

The rearrangement joins TRBV7-2 to TRBJ2-3; D uncertain. This receptor was taken from a woman aged 18 to 35 with alopecia areata. Some clones in this sample may be carry-over from other donors' samples. Source: whole blood, taken in connection with sensitization to the hapten diphenylcyclopropenone (DPC). The CDR3 DNA is TGTGCCAGCAGCTTAGGCCCGCCGGACCTATCCACAGATACGCAGTATTTT. It codes for CASSLGPPDLSTDTQYF.